The present entry profiles one T cell receptor beta chain with its context. Germline values: CDR1 SGHAT, CDR2 FQNNGV. Trimming took 5 bases from V and 7 from J, leaving 15 bases between them. This CDR3 has 14 amino acids. Using immunoSEQ multiplex PCR, the repertoire was profiled, and TCRdb retains in-frame clones only, with some absent. The sample includes about 150,000 clones, 65% to 85% seen only once; the top ten take roughly 5.7%. Membership in each cohort depended on participant-reported clinical history. The data originate from a study of blood T cell repertoires in COVID-19. Study as a whole: In each case, the material was cDNA or gDNA derived from T cells, B-cell-depleted T cells, or PBMCs.

The receptor's source is a woman in her fifties or sixties who had been exposed to COVID-19. Sample: PBMCs or T cells enriched from blood (not recorded which). The gene calls are TRBV11-2 and TRBJ1-5, with TRBD1 as a possible D gene (6 bases). The CDR3 loop reads CASSRGGAGQPQHF. For the CDR3, the DNA is TGTGCCAGCAGCCGGGGGGGGGCAGGACAGCCCCAGCATTTT.